A selection of T cell receptor beta chains follows, all from one sample in a study of T-cell reconstitution after alpha-beta-depleted transplantation in children. MiXCR, run by TCRdb on the PCR reads, gives a single entry per CDR3 protein. The repertoire consists of fewer than 150,000 distinct CDR3 sequences, with 9.7% occurring once and the leading ten covering 20% to 30%. The sequenced sample was PBMCs, mostly from graft donor cells, obtained 180 days after TCRalphabeta/CD19-depleted stem cell transplant. These TCRs come from a girl younger than two who had a stem cell transplant for combined immunodeficiency, so the T cells may come from the graft donor. Each CDR3 is given with its conserved first and last residue. Each record gives: V gene, clone size, D gene, J gene, CDR3 protein, CDR3 DNA. A D gene is named only where the DNA matches it firmly. Some rows have no size entry. The others give once, few or many, or a class for an expanded clone.

V gene: TRBV6-2/TRBV6-3
clone size: many
D gene: NA
J gene: TRBJ2-7
CDR3 protein: CASSYAGTYEQYF
CDR3 DNA: TGTGCCAGCAGTTACGCCGGGACATACGAGCAGTACTTC

V gene: TRBV7-9
clone size: few
D gene: NA
J gene: TRBJ2-7
CDR3 protein: CASSLEADYEQYF
CDR3 DNA: TGTGCCAGCAGCTTAGAGGCAGACTACGAGCAGTACTTC

V gene: TRBV18
clone size: NA
D gene: TRBD1
J gene: TRBJ2-7
CDR3 protein: CASSPGTGVFYEQYF
CDR3 DNA: TGTGCCAGCTCACCGGGGACAGGGGTATTCTACGAGCAGTACTTC

V gene: TRBV7-9
clone size: large
D gene: NA
J gene: TRBJ2-5
CDR3 protein: CASRSGAREAQYF
CDR3 DNA: TGTGCCAGCAGATCAGGGGCAAGAGAGGCCCAGTACTTC

V gene: TRBV3-1
clone size: NA
D gene: TRBD2
J gene: TRBJ2-1
CDR3 protein: CASSQGLAGLFYNEQFF
CDR3 DNA: TGTGCCAGCAGCCAAGGTTTAGCGGGACTATTCTACAATGAGCAGTTCTTC

V gene: TRBV28
clone size: few
D gene: NA
J gene: TRBJ2-2
CDR3 protein: CASSLAGNTGELFF
CDR3 DNA: TGTGCCAGCAGTCTGGCAGGAAACACCGGGGAGCTGTTTTTT

V gene: TRBV7-2
clone size: few
D gene: TRBD2
J gene: TRBJ2-4
CDR3 protein: CASSLGLAGENIQYF
CDR3 DNA: TGTGCCAGCAGCTTAGGACTAGCGGGGGAAAACATTCAGTACTTC

V gene: TRBV10-3
clone size: NA
D gene: NA
J gene: TRBJ2-3
CDR3 protein: CAISGGPRTDTQYF
CDR3 DNA: TGTGCCATCAGTGGGGGTCCACGCACAGATACGCAGTATTTT

V gene: TRBV28
clone size: NA
D gene: NA
J gene: TRBJ2-3
CDR3 protein: CASRRHISTDTQYF
CDR3 DNA: TGTGCCAGCAGGCGACACATTAGCACAGATACGCAGTATTTT

V gene: TRBV5-1
clone size: NA
D gene: NA
J gene: TRBJ1-6
CDR3 protein: CASSFERGGEPLHF
CDR3 DNA: TGCGCCAGCAGCTTCGAAAGGGGAGGGGAGCCCCTCCACTTT

V gene: TRBV12-3/TRBV12-4
clone size: many
D gene: NA
J gene: TRBJ2-1
CDR3 protein: CASSLGVPKGNEQFF
CDR3 DNA: TGTGCCAGCAGTTTAGGGGTTCCAAAAGGGAATGAGCAGTTCTTC

V gene: TRBV6-1
clone size: NA
D gene: TRBD1
J gene: TRBJ1-1
CDR3 protein: CAGRKDRGTNTEAFF
CDR3 DNA: TGTGCCGGAAGGAAGGACAGGGGGACGAACACTGAAGCTTTCTTT

V gene: TRBV11-2
clone size: few
D gene: TRBD1
J gene: TRBJ2-5
CDR3 protein: CASSLWTGSETQYF
CDR3 DNA: TGTGCCAGCAGCTTATGGACAGGGTCGGAGACCCAGTACTTC

V gene: TRBV11-1
clone size: NA
D gene: NA
J gene: TRBJ2-3
CDR3 protein: CASANSGSDTQYF
CDR3 DNA: TGTGCCAGCGCCAACAGCGGGTCAGATACGCAGTATTTT

V gene: TRBV5-1
clone size: few
D gene: NA
J gene: TRBJ2-1
CDR3 protein: CASSVTSAVSYNEQFF
CDR3 DNA: TGCGCCAGCAGCGTCACATCAGCGGTCTCCTACAATGAGCAGTTCTTC

V gene: TRBV10-3
clone size: NA
D gene: TRBD2
J gene: TRBJ2-7
CDR3 protein: CAISPLAVDEQYF
CDR3 DNA: TGTGCCATCAGTCCCCTAGCGGTTGACGAGCAGTACTTC

V gene: TRBV29-1
clone size: NA
D gene: NA
J gene: TRBJ2-5
CDR3 protein: CSAGPYWETQYF
CDR3 DNA: TGCAGCGCTGGGCCTTATTGGGAGACCCAGTACTTC

V gene: TRBV20-1
clone size: NA
D gene: TRBD2
J gene: TRBJ2-7
CDR3 protein: CSARGTSGRRDEQYF
CDR3 DNA: TGCAGTGCTAGAGGTACTAGCGGGAGACGGGACGAGCAGTACTTC

V gene: TRBV20-1
clone size: many
D gene: NA
J gene: TRBJ2-7
CDR3 protein: CSAKGTYEQYF
CDR3 DNA: TGCAGTGCTAAGGGGACTTACGAGCAGTACTTC

V gene: TRBV15
clone size: NA
D gene: NA
J gene: TRBJ2-1
CDR3 protein: CATSRGVYNEQFF
CDR3 DNA: TGTGCCACCAGCAGAGGAGTTTACAATGAGCAGTTCTTC

V gene: TRBV7-2
clone size: few
D gene: NA
J gene: TRBJ1-5
CDR3 protein: CASSSSFNQPQHF
CDR3 DNA: TGTGCCAGCAGCTCTTCATTTAATCAGCCCCAGCATTTT

V gene: TRBV12-3/TRBV12-4
clone size: few
D gene: TRBD2
J gene: TRBJ2-1
CDR3 protein: CASSWTSGKVGEQFF
CDR3 DNA: TGTGCCAGCAGTTGGACTAGCGGGAAAGTCGGTGAGCAGTTCTTC

V gene: TRBV10-3
clone size: NA
D gene: TRBD1
J gene: TRBJ2-7
CDR3 protein: CAISESGQGREQYF
CDR3 DNA: TGTGCCATCAGTGAGTCGGGACAGGGCCGAGAGCAGTACTTC

V gene: TRBV7-2
clone size: once
D gene: TRBD1
J gene: TRBJ2-7
CDR3 protein: CASSPTGTGYYEQYF
CDR3 DNA: TGTGCCAGCAGCCCAACCGGGACAGGGTACTACGAGCAGTACTTC

V gene: TRBV12-3/TRBV12-4
clone size: NA
D gene: NA
J gene: TRBJ2-7
CDR3 protein: CASSPWVSYEQYF
CDR3 DNA: TGTGCCAGCAGTCCGTGGGTCTCCTACGAGCAGTACTTC

V gene: TRBV19
clone size: NA
D gene: TRBD1
J gene: TRBJ2-2
CDR3 protein: CASSIRGQGGTGELFF
CDR3 DNA: TGTGCCAGTAGTATCAGGGGACAGGGAGGCACCGGGGAGCTGTTTTTT

V gene: TRBV11-1
clone size: few
D gene: NA
J gene: TRBJ2-1
CDR3 protein: CASRYSLGSRNEQFF
CDR3 DNA: TGTGCCAGCAGGTACTCGTTGGGGTCCAGGAATGAGCAGTTCTTC

V gene: TRBV15
clone size: NA
D gene: NA
J gene: TRBJ1-3
CDR3 protein: CATSRDRTSGNTIYF
CDR3 DNA: TGTGCCACCAGCCGCGACAGGACTTCTGGAAACACCATATATTTT

V gene: TRBV29-1
clone size: many
D gene: TRBD2
J gene: TRBJ2-3
CDR3 protein: CSVERDGTDTQYF
CDR3 DNA: TGCAGCGTGGAGCGGGACGGGACAGATACGCAGTATTTT

V gene: TRBV10-3
clone size: few
D gene: NA
J gene: TRBJ1-3
CDR3 protein: CAISESTDRGNTIYF
CDR3 DNA: TGTGCCATCAGTGAGTCGACGGACAGAGGAAACACCATATATTTT

V gene: TRBV20-1
clone size: once
D gene: NA
J gene: TRBJ2-7
CDR3 protein: CSAREWSGWGRTYKQYF
CDR3 DNA: TGCAGTGCTAGAGAGTGGAGTGGGTGGGGGCGAACCTACAAGCAGTACTTC

V gene: TRBV12-3/TRBV12-4
clone size: few
D gene: NA
J gene: TRBJ2-7
CDR3 protein: CASTLFGGRFSSYEQYF
CDR3 DNA: TGTGCCAGCACCCTATTTGGAGGGAGATTCAGCTCCTACGAGCAGTACTTC

V gene: TRBV25-1
clone size: NA
D gene: TRBD1
J gene: TRBJ2-5
CDR3 protein: CASSESTGGQQETQYF
CDR3 DNA: TGTGCCAGCAGTGAGTCGACAGGGGGCCAGCAAGAGACCCAGTACTTC

V gene: TRBV29-1
clone size: few
D gene: NA
J gene: TRBJ2-4
CDR3 protein: CSVERHGGNIQYF
CDR3 DNA: TGCAGCGTTGAACGCCATGGGGGGAACATTCAGTACTTC

V gene: TRBV30
clone size: NA
D gene: NA
J gene: TRBJ2-4
CDR3 protein: CAWSTREATYF
CDR3 DNA: TGTGCCTGGAGTACCCGGGAAGCTACATACTTC

V gene: TRBV4-3
clone size: once
D gene: TRBD2
J gene: TRBJ2-2
CDR3 protein: CASSQVTSANTGELFF
CDR3 DNA: TGCGCCAGCAGCCAAGTTACTAGCGCGAACACCGGGGAGCTGTTTTTT

V gene: TRBV20-1
clone size: NA
D gene: NA
J gene: TRBJ1-2
CDR3 protein: CSARGGTYGYTF
CDR3 DNA: TGCAGTGCTAGAGGAGGAACCTATGGCTACACCTTC

V gene: TRBV29-1
clone size: many
D gene: TRBD1
J gene: TRBJ2-1
CDR3 protein: CSVKRTGVKDEQFF
CDR3 DNA: TGCAGCGTAAAACGGACAGGGGTTAAGGATGAGCAGTTCTTC

V gene: TRBV20-1
clone size: few
D gene: TRBD2
J gene: TRBJ2-1
CDR3 protein: CSANRLAGHNEQFF
CDR3 DNA: TGCAGTGCCAACCGACTAGCGGGGCACAATGAGCAGTTCTTC

V gene: TRBV5-8
clone size: few
D gene: NA
J gene: TRBJ1-1
CDR3 protein: CASSSWGGTEAFF
CDR3 DNA: TGTGCCAGCAGCTCTTGGGGGGGGACTGAAGCTTTCTTT

V gene: TRBV2
clone size: few
D gene: NA
J gene: TRBJ2-2
CDR3 protein: CASSGRRELFF
CDR3 DNA: TGTGCCAGCAGTGGACGGAGGGAGCTGTTTTTT

V gene: TRBV10-3
clone size: NA
D gene: NA
J gene: TRBJ2-5
CDR3 protein: CAISESEGLQETQYF
CDR3 DNA: TGTGCCATCAGTGAGTCAGAAGGGCTACAAGAGACCCAGTACTTC

V gene: TRBV19
clone size: many
D gene: TRBD2
J gene: TRBJ2-1
CDR3 protein: CASSIRLAGINEQFF
CDR3 DNA: TGTGCCAGTAGTATCAGGCTAGCGGGCATCAATGAGCAGTTCTTC

V gene: TRBV18
clone size: NA
D gene: TRBD1
J gene: TRBJ2-7
CDR3 protein: CASSAGQGASYEQYF
CDR3 DNA: TGTGCCAGCTCAGCGGGACAGGGGGCGTCCTACGAGCAGTACTTC

V gene: TRBV10-3
clone size: NA
D gene: NA
J gene: TRBJ2-7
CDR3 protein: CAISATRGLSYEQYF
CDR3 DNA: TGTGCCATCAGTGCGACTAGGGGCCTATCCTACGAGCAGTACTTC

V gene: TRBV20-1
clone size: NA
D gene: TRBD2
J gene: TRBJ2-1
CDR3 protein: CSATSGRYNEQFF
CDR3 DNA: TGCAGTGCTACTAGCGGGAGGTACAATGAGCAGTTCTTC

V gene: TRBV10-3
clone size: NA
D gene: NA
J gene: TRBJ1-1
CDR3 protein: CAISESRGGGAEAFF
CDR3 DNA: TGTGCCATCAGTGAGTCGCGAGGAGGGGGGGCTGAAGCTTTCTTT

V gene: TRBV4-2
clone size: few
D gene: NA
J gene: TRBJ1-2
CDR3 protein: CASSPTPGNYGYTF
CDR3 DNA: TGTGCCAGCAGCCCAACCCCAGGGAACTATGGCTACACCTTC

V gene: TRBV20-1
clone size: many
D gene: TRBD1
J gene: TRBJ1-2
CDR3 protein: CSARAVSDRGHYGYTF
CDR3 DNA: TGCAGTGCTAGGGCCGTCTCAGACAGGGGGCACTATGGCTACACCTTC

V gene: TRBV7-8
clone size: few
D gene: NA
J gene: TRBJ1-1
CDR3 protein: CASSFSGRGKYTEAFF
CDR3 DNA: TGTGCCAGCAGCTTTTCGGGCAGGGGAAAATACACTGAAGCTTTCTTT

V gene: TRBV7-2
clone size: NA
D gene: NA
J gene: TRBJ1-6
CDR3 protein: CASSPGNPGVGFSPLHF
CDR3 DNA: TGTGCCAGCAGCCCAGGAAACCCTGGGGTGGGATTTTCACCCCTCCACTTT

V gene: TRBV14
clone size: many
D gene: TRBD1
J gene: TRBJ1-5
CDR3 protein: CASSQRDRGNQPQHF
CDR3 DNA: TGTGCCAGCAGCCAGCGGGACAGGGGGAATCAGCCCCAGCATTTT

V gene: TRBV5-5
clone size: few
D gene: NA
J gene: TRBJ2-2
CDR3 protein: CASSLRDRAGELFF
CDR3 DNA: TGTGCCAGCAGCTTGAGGGATCGGGCCGGGGAGCTGTTTTTT

V gene: TRBV14
clone size: NA
D gene: TRBD2
J gene: TRBJ2-7
CDR3 protein: CASSLGLGWGLAGGRTDEQYF
CDR3 DNA: TGTGCCAGCAGCCTCGGGCTCGGCTGGGGACTAGCGGGAGGTCGGACCGACGAGCAGTACTTC